The source of this TCR beta chain is a study of beta chain features in type 1 diabetes. Whole-study results and caveats: All four CD4+ subsets from Type 1 diabetes patients carried moderately but significantly shorter TCRB CDR3s. In comparison with healthy donors, patients had naive, central memory and Treg TCRB repertoires that appeared more similar.

Concerning this clone: Its antigen is not identified.

The V and J ends lost 5 bases and 5 bases, in that order; junction bases with no gene match: 8. CDR1 and CDR2 from the germline V gene are LNHDA and SQIVND (reference sequence). CDR3 length: 15 amino acids. The study reverse transcribed the entire isolated RNA, so it sequenced expressed TCRB transcripts. Here immunoSEQ multiplex PCR was the method, and the copy in TCRdb shows in-frame clones only, minus some. Found here are over 600,000 clones, 9.5% to 15% of them singletons; the top ten hold approximately 0.11%. The specimen was naive CD4+ T cells from blood. This sequence was found in a man aged 30 to 45 with type 1 diabetes. This sequence joins TRBV19 and TRBJ2-1, with 8 bases lining up with TRBD1. The CDR3 is CASSVTGQGDNEQFF. The CDR3 coding sequence is TGTGCCAGTAGTGTAACTGGACAGGGAGACAATGAGCAGTTCTTC.